These T cell receptor beta chains were read from a single sample in a study of blood T cell repertoires in COVID-19. Generated by immunoSEQ multiplex PCR, the TCRdb table keeps only in-frame clones and is missing some. This repertoire shows 290,000 or so clones, 82% found once; its top ten account for roughly 4.7%. Sequencing input: PBMCs or T cells enriched from blood (not recorded which). The origin of the receptors is a man aged 35-49 years who had been exposed to COVID-19. The CDR3 runs from the conserved cysteine through the conserved F or W. A D gene is named only where the DNA matches it firmly. Size values are once, few and many counts, or a class for expanded clones, and some rows have none.

V: TRBV3-1/TRBV3-2
D: .
size: .
J: TRBJ1-5
DNA: TGTGCCAGCAGCCAAGGCTCAGGGGGCAATCAGCCCCAGCATTTT
CDR3: CASSQGSGGNQPQHF

V: TRBV18
D: TRBD1
size: .
J: TRBJ1-5
DNA: TGTGCCAGCTCACCGCAGGGACAGTACAATCAGCCCCAGCATTTT
CDR3: CASSPQGQYNQPQHF

V: TRBV3-1/TRBV3-2
D: .
size: .
J: TRBJ1-1
DNA: TGTGCCAGCAGCCGGTCGGCGGGCACTGAAGCTTTCTTT
CDR3: CASSRSAGTEAFF

V: TRBV7-6
D: TRBD1
size: many
J: TRBJ1-4
DNA: TGTGCCAGCAGCAGGACAGGGCTAAATGAAAAACTGTTTTTT
CDR3: CASSRTGLNEKLFF

V: TRBV19
D: TRBD1
size: few
J: TRBJ2-7
DNA: TGTGCCAGTAGTATTGGGACAGGGCCCTACGAGCAGTACTTC
CDR3: CASSIGTGPYEQYF

V: TRBV9
D: .
size: .
J: TRBJ2-7
DNA: TGTGCCAGCAGCCCCGGAGGTACAAAGCAGTACTTC
CDR3: CASSPGGTKQYF

V: TRBV7-6
D: TRBD2
size: .
J: TRBJ2-1
DNA: TGTGCCAGCAGTCGACTAGCGGGAGAGAATGAGCAGTTCTTC
CDR3: CASSRLAGENEQFF

V: TRBV9
D: .
size: .
J: TRBJ1-5
DNA: TGTGCCAGCAGCAGGGGTTACAATCAGCCCCAGCATTTT
CDR3: CASSRGYNQPQHF

V: TRBV6-1
D: TRBD1
size: .
J: TRBJ2-2
DNA: TGTGCCAGCAGTGAAGAACAGGGGGCCTGGGGCACCGGGGAGCTGTTTTTT
CDR3: CASSEEQGAWGTGELFF

V: TRBV18
D: TRBD2
size: .
J: TRBJ2-1
DNA: TGTGCCAGCTCACCGCCTAGCAGCGGGACCTACAATGAGCAGTTCTTC
CDR3: CASSPPSSGTYNEQFF

V: TRBV19
D: TRBD2
size: .
J: TRBJ2-1
DNA: TGTGCCAGTAAGCAAGAACTAGCGGGGTACAATGAGCAGTTCTTC
CDR3: CASKQELAGYNEQFF

V: TRBV7-6
D: TRBD2
size: .
J: TRBJ2-7
DNA: TGTGCCAGCAGCGTTAGCGGGCTGGGCGAGCAGTACTTC
CDR3: CASSVSGLGEQYF

V: TRBV7-7
D: .
size: .
J: TRBJ2-1
DNA: TGTGCTAGCAGCTTAGCAGCGGACAGCATCTACAATGAGCAGTTCTTC
CDR3: CASSLAADSIYNEQFF

V: TRBV9
D: .
size: .
J: TRBJ2-3
DNA: TGTGCCAGCAGCGGAGGGAGCACAGATACGCAGTATTTT
CDR3: CASSGGSTDTQYF

V: TRBV18
D: .
size: .
J: TRBJ1-1
DNA: TGTGCCAGCTCACTGAGACCCGCTTCGACAGACACTGAAGCTTTCTTT
CDR3: CASSLRPASTDTEAFF

V: TRBV11-2
D: .
size: .
J: TRBJ2-5
DNA: TGTGCCAGCAGGACAAGACAGGGACTGGCGCAAGAGACCCAGTACTTC
CDR3: CASRTRQGLAQETQYF